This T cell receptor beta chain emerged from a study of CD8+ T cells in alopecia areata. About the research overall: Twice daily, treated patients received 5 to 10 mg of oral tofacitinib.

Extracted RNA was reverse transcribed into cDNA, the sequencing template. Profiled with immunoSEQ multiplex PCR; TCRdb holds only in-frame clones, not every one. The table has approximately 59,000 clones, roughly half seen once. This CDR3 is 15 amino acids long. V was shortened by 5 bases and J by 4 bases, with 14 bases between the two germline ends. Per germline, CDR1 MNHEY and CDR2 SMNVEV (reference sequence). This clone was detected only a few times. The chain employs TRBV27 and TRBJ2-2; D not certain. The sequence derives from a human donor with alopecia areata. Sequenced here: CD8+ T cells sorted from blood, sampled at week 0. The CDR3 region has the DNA TGTGCCAGCAGTGCCCATAGTGGCGGCACCGGGGAGCTGTTTTTT. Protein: CASSAHSGGTGELFF.